The 24 T cell receptor beta chains reported below all come from one sample, sequenced in a study of shared clonotypes between healthy human individuals. Sequenced by immunoSEQ multiplex PCR; TCRdb stores in-frame clones only, minus some. Here the sample spans 600,000 to 750,000 clones, about two thirds being singletons. Material: memory CD4+ T cells sorted from blood. Described subset: CD45RA-negative fraction. These receptors were taken from a woman younger than 45 in good health.

This clone was observed a single time. The chain is built from TRBV4-2 and TRBJ2-7; D not resolved. Trimming removed 0 bases from V and 2 bases from J, with 11 bases in between. Germline-derived CDR1 and CDR2 are LGHNA and YNFKEQ. The CDR3 is 15 amino acids. CDR3 protein: CASSQDRWLPYEQYF. In DNA, the CDR3 is TGTGCCAGCAGCCAAGATAGATGGCTGCCCTACGAGCAGTACTTC.

The chain uses TRBV14 and TRBJ1-2; D uncertain. The germline V and J ends were trimmed by 1 base and 4 bases, with 7 bases remaining between them. This CDR3 region has 13 residues. Per the germline V gene, CDR1 is SGHDN and CDR2 is FVKESK. The CDR3 sequence is CASSQVVGYGYTF. The CDR3 coding sequence is TGTGCCAGCAGCCAAGTTGTAGGCTATGGCTACACCTTC.

This chain uses TRBV9 with TRBJ2-7, with 10 bases fitting TRBD2. The V segment lost 4 bases and the J segment 2 bases; nucleotides outside the gene matches: 6. The CDR3 sequence is 15 residues long. The germline V gene has CDR1 SGDLS and CDR2 YYNGEE. CDR3 DNA: TGTGCCAGCAGCATTAGCGGGAGGTTCCCCTACGAGCAGTACTTC. Residues: CASSISGRFPYEQYF.

The chain has TRBV10-2 and TRBJ1-5; D gene uncertain. V gave up 2 bases and J gave up 2 bases, with 7 bases separating them. The CDR3 covers 14 residues. Germline values: CDR1 WSHSY, CDR2 SAAADI. CDR3: CASSETEGNQPQHF. The CDR3 nucleotides are TGCGCCAGCAGTGAGACGGAGGGCAATCAGCCCCAGCATTTT.

The chain combines TRBV28 with TRBJ2-1; D is uncertain. CDR3 length: 14 amino acids. CDR1 is MDHEN and CDR2 is SYDVKM in the germline V gene. The V end was cut by 10 bases, the J end by 0 bases, with 13 bases between. The CDR3 nucleotides are TGTGCCATCGAAGCGACCCTCTCCTACAATGAGCAGTTCTTC. Its translation: CAIEATLSYNEQFF.

The chain couples TRBV19 to TRBJ2-6; possibly TRBD1 or TRBD2 for D (6 bases each). V lost 5 bases to trimming and J lost 2 bases, with 22 bases between them. The germline V gene has CDR1 LNHDA and CDR2 SQIVND (reference sequence). The CDR3 is 19 amino acids. The CDR3 nucleotides are TGTGCCAGTAGTTCGCGGTTACGGCCGGGGGCGGCTGGGGCCAACGTCCTGACTTTC. It encodes CASSSRLRPGAAGANVLTF.

The chain links TRBV19 to TRBJ2-3, with D perhaps matching TRBD1 (5 bases). Trimming stripped 3 bases from V and 5 bases from J, with 9 bases between. Germline-derived CDR1 and CDR2 are LNHDA and SQIVND (reference sequence). The CDR3 loop spans 13 amino acids. In nucleotides, the CDR3 is TGTGCCAGTAGTATCTCCAGGGAAGATACGCAGTATTTT. This encodes CASSISREDTQYF. Full variable domain (outside the CDR3, taken from reference TRBV19 and TRBJ2-3): DGGITQSPKYLFRKEGQNVTLSCEQNLNHDAMYWYRQDPGQGLRLIYYSQIVNDFQKGDIAEGYSVSREKKESFPLTVTSAQKNPTAFYLCASSISREDTQYFGPGTRLTVL.

In its sample, this clone was seen a few times. V is TRBV7-8 and J is TRBJ2-1, with TRBD2 as a possible D gene (6 bases). V lost 5 bases to trimming and J lost 0 bases, with 11 bases between them. CDR3 length: 15 residues. Germline V gives CDR1 SGHVS, CDR2 FQNEAQ. Here the CDR3 reads CASSRLADSYNEQFF. CDR3 nucleotides: TGTGCCAGCAGCCGGTTAGCGGACTCCTACAATGAGCAGTTCTTC.

A single count supports this clone. V and J are TRBV7-3 and TRBJ1-1; D is possibly TRBD1 (6 bases). CDR3 length: 14 residues. V was pared by 5 bases and J by 1 base, with 11 bases between. Per germline, CDR1 SGHTA and CDR2 FQGTGA. The CDR3 here is CASSPLGGNTEAFF. The CDR3 bases are TGTGCCAGCAGCCCCCTAGGGGGGAACACTGAAGCTTTCTTT. The whole variable domain, filled in from reference TRBV7-3 and TRBJ1-1, reads GAGVSQTPSNKVTEKGKYVELRCDPISGHTALYWYRQSLGQGPEFLIYFQGTGAADDSGLPNDRFFAVRPEGSVSTLKIQRTERGDSAVYLCASSPLGGNTEAFFGQGTRLTVV.

This clone was seen repeatedly, ten times or more. The rearrangement links TRBV28 to TRBJ2-5, with D unresolved. CDR1 MDHEN and CDR2 SYDVKM come from the germline V gene. The CDR3 loop spans 15 amino acids. Trimming shortened V by 7 bases and J by 3 bases, and 18 bases separated the two germline ends. The CDR3 region has the DNA TGTGCCAGCACCCCCCTTCGGGCAGGCGAAGAGACCCAGTACTTC. This codes for CASTPLRAGEETQYF.

The rearrangement joins TRBV23-1 to TRBJ2-7; D is undetermined. TRBV23-1 is reported as an ORF; its role is uncertain. Trimming took 1 base from V and 5 from J, leaving 30 bases between them. CDR3 length: 20 residues. CDR3 amino acids: CASSQLGPVRRALGIDEQYF. CDR3 nucleotide sequence: TGCGCCAGCAGTCAATTGGGCCCGGTACGTAGGGCATTGGGAATAGACGAGCAGTACTTC.

This chain uses TRBV7-2 with TRBJ2-6, with D perhaps matching TRBD1 (5 bases). Germline V gene sequence: CDR1 SGHTA, CDR2 FQGNSA. Trimming left V 5 bases short and J 0 bases short, with 14 bases between. The CDR3 totals 17 residues. The CDR3 loop is CASSPQTVVSGANVLTF. CDR3 nucleotide sequence: TGTGCCAGCAGCCCCCAGACAGTTGTCTCTGGGGCCAACGTCCTGACTTTC.

This rearrangement joins TRBV6-5 to TRBJ1-2, with a possible D match to TRBD1 (5 bases). Germline CDR1 MNHEY, CDR2 SVGAGI. The germline V and J ends were trimmed by 7 bases and 8 bases, with 17 bases remaining between them. The CDR3 loop spans 13 amino acids. CDR3 coding DNA: TGTGCCAGCAAAAAGGGGCAGGGAGGCGGCTACACCTTC. It specifies CASKKGQGGGYTF.

The rearrangement joins TRBV11-3 to TRBJ1-4; unclear D gene. The CDR3 is 15 residues long. Trimming removed 6 bases from V and 3 bases from J, with 14 bases in between. Germline CDR1 SGHNT, CDR2 YENEEA. The CDR3 loop reads CASSPPASPNEKLFF. CDR3 DNA sequence: TGTGCCAGCAGTCCTCCAGCCTCGCCTAATGAAAAACTGTTTTTT.

This rearrangement joins TRBV5-1 to TRBJ2-2; 11 positions match TRBD1. Germline V gene lookup returns CDR1 SGHRS and CDR2 YFSETQ. This CDR3 has 16 amino acids. The V segment lost 5 bases and the J segment 7 bases; nucleotides outside the gene matches: 10. The CDR3 spells CASRTGTGGFGGELFF. CDR3 DNA: TGCGCCAGCAGGACCGGGACAGGGGGTTTCGGCGGGGAGCTGTTTTTT.

By sample share, this clone is medium-sized (0.01 to 0.1%). This chain connects TRBV6-5 to TRBJ2-2; tentative D call: TRBD1 (6 bases). Germline-derived CDR1 and CDR2 are MNHEY and SVGAGI. The CDR3 totals 15 residues. The germline V and J ends were trimmed by 6 bases and 1 base, with 12 bases remaining between them. CDR3 loop: CASRTGQLNTGELFF. The DNA of the CDR3 is TGTGCCAGCAGGACAGGACAGCTGAACACCGGGGAGCTGTTTTTT.

CDR3 region: CATSRAGSSGSYEQYF. As DNA, the CDR3 is TGTGCCACCAGCAGAGCAGGGTCTAGCGGATCCTACGAGCAGTACTTC. The gene calls are TRBV15 and TRBJ2-7, with 7 positions matching TRBD2. Trimming took 1 base from V and 1 from J; bases not matched to a gene: 7. CDR1 is LNHNV, CDR2 YYDKDF, per germline (reference sequence). The CDR3 has 16 amino acids.

The V and J genes are TRBV2 and TRBJ1-2, with a tentative D call TRBD1 (6 bases). This CDR3 is 13 amino acids long. In germline, CDR1 is SNHLY, CDR2 FYNNEI. V was cut by 6 bases and J by 4 bases, with 12 bases left in between. CDR3 sequence: CASRTGQIYGYTF. CDR3 in DNA: TGTGCCAGCAGGACGGGACAAATCTATGGCTACACCTTC.

The J gene is TRBJ2-2, the V gene TRBV5-4; TRBD2 agrees at 8 bases. J lost 5 bases, V lost 3 bases, and 6 bases had no gene match. Germline CDR1 SGHNT, CDR2 YYREEE (reference sequence). CDR3 size: 15 residues. CDR3 nucleotide sequence: TGTGCCAGCAGCTCTATGGTAGCGGGAACCGGGGAGCTGTTTTTT. Translating it yields CASSSMVAGTGELFF.

The genes are TRBV5-4 and TRBJ1-1, with D tentatively TRBD1 (6 bases). CDR1 and CDR2 (germline): SGHNT, YYREEE (reference sequence). V was pared by 3 bases and J by 1 base, with 13 bases between. This CDR3 region has 15 residues. The DNA of the CDR3 is TGTGCCAGCAGCTCCCCCCGGGGGCAGAACACTGAAGCTTTCTTT. Encoded protein: CASSSPRGQNTEAFF. Complete variable domain (other parts from reference TRBV5-4 and TRBJ1-1): ETGVTQSPTHLIKTRGQQVTLRCSSQSGHNTVSWYQQALGQGPQFIFQYYREEENGRGNFPPRFSGLQFPNYSSELNVNALELDDSALYLCASSSPRGQNTEAFFGQGTRLTVV.

This clone showed up just a few times. This rearrangement joins TRBV15 to TRBJ2-4; TRBD1 matches 9 bases. There are 14 residues in the CDR3. Germline V lookup: CDR1 LNHNV, CDR2 YYDKDF (reference sequence). V trimming: 3 bases; J trimming: 8 bases; junction bases outside the gene matches: 5. The DNA of the CDR3 is TGTGCCACCAGCAGGCGGGGACAGGGCGACATTCAGTACTTC. It translates to CATSRRGQGDIQYF.

The chain uses TRBV7-2 and TRBJ1-5; D is uncertain. Germline values: CDR1 SGHTA, CDR2 FQGNSA. CDR3 length: 13 residues. Trimming removed 4 bases at V and 5 bases at J, with 9 bases between. The CDR3 loop is CASSSLIDQPQHF. CDR3 DNA sequence: TGTGCCAGCAGCTCCCTCATTGATCAGCCCCAGCATTTT.

This clone was counted only a few times. Other DNA sequences of this sample code for an identical CDR3. The chain employs TRBV19 and TRBJ2-2, with 7 bases lining up with TRBD1. Germline CDR1 is LNHDA and CDR2 is SQIVND (reference sequence). Trimming took 4 bases from V and 5 from J; bases not matched to a gene: 7. The CDR3 is 15 residues long. The DNA of the CDR3 is TGTGCCAGTAGTAACCGACAGGGATGGACCGGGGAGCTGTTTTTT. Encoded protein: CASSNRQGWTGELFF.

The rearrangement links TRBV2 to TRBJ2-4, with D perhaps matching TRBD1 (5 bases). V was clipped by 5 bases and J by 2 bases, with 16 bases between them. This CDR3 is built from 16 residues. Germline V gene lookup returns CDR1 SNHLY and CDR2 FYNNEI. The CDR3 spells CASSLQGLASKNIQYF. For the CDR3, the DNA is TGTGCCAGCAGTCTGCAGGGTCTCGCCTCCAAAAACATTCAGTACTTC.